The 8 T cell receptor beta chains in this list originate from one sample, sequenced in a study of T-cell reconstitution after alpha-beta-depleted transplantation in children. It was with unique molecular identifiers that the TCRbeta library was prepared. TCRdb processed the PCR reads anew with MiXCR; each CDR3 protein has one entry. The sample contains 670,000 or so distinct CDR3 sequences, 13% of which appear only once. Source: PBMCs, taken before TCRalphabeta/CD19-depleted stem cell transplant. All receptors come from a girl aged 2 to 9 with congenital amegakaryocytic thrombocytopenia, due to receive a stem cell transplant.

The chain joins TRBV5-1 to TRBJ2-3; D may be TRBD2 (5 bases). CDR3 length: 15 amino acids. The V end lost 1 base, the J end lost 4 bases, and 13 bases lay between the germline ends. Per the germline V gene, CDR1 is SGHRS and CDR2 is YFSETQ. Here the CDR3 reads CASSLIEGHADTQYF. CDR3 DNA: TGCGCCAGCAGCTTGATTGAGGGCCACGCAGATACGCAGTATTTT. The variable domain in full, completed from reference TRBV5-1 and TRBJ2-3, reads KAGVTQTPRYLIKTRGQQVTLSCSPISGHRSVSWYQQTPGQGLQFLFEYFSETQRNKGNFPGRFSGRQFSNSRSEMNVSTLELGDSALYLCASSLIEGHADTQYFGPGTRLTVL.

There are a few counts of this clonotype. V gene TRBV30 combines with J gene TRBJ2-7; tentatively, D is TRBD1 or TRBD2 (5 bases each). Germline CDR1 reads GTSNPN; CDR2 reads SVGIG (reference sequence). The V gene lost 4 bases and the J gene lost 3 bases, with 16 bases spanning the gap. CDR3 size: 14 residues. The CDR3 region has the DNA TGTGCCTGGATTTGGGGGAGAGAACACTACGAGCAGTACTTC. Encoded protein: CAWIWGREHYEQYF.

This clonotype was observed many times. The chain employs TRBV7-9 and TRBJ2-1; D gene uncertain. Germline V gene sequence: CDR1 SEHNR, CDR2 FQNEAQ (reference sequence). Trimming removed 5 bases at V and 2 bases at J, with 13 bases between. The CDR3 covers 15 residues. CDR3 loop: CASSPHPVAYNEQFF. As DNA, the CDR3 is TGTGCCAGCAGCCCGCACCCCGTAGCCTACAATGAGCAGTTCTTC.

This clonotype was counted many times. The V call is TRBV20-1, the J call TRBJ2-7; TRBD2 might be the D (6 bases). The CDR3 totals 16 residues. Trimming pared 1 base from V and 2 bases from J, leaving 18 bases between. Germline V CDR1 and CDR2: DFQATT, SNEGSKA (reference sequence). The chain's CDR3 is CSARAKWGVLAYEQYF. CDR3 sequence (DNA): TGCAGTGCTAGAGCGAAATGGGGGGTGTTAGCCTACGAGCAGTACTTC.

This clonotype has ten or more counts. This rearrangement joins TRBV29-1 to TRBJ1-3; D unresolved. This CDR3 is built from 14 residues. The germline gives CDR1 SQVTM, CDR2 ANQGSEA. The CDR3 is CSGKVVSDGNTIYF. CDR3 sequence (DNA): TGCAGTGGTAAGGTAGTCAGTGATGGAAACACCATATATTTT.

A few counts support this clonotype. This sequence joins TRBV7-9 and TRBJ2-7; no clear D. The CDR3 loop spans 14 amino acids. Germline V CDR1 and CDR2: SEHNR, FQNEAQ (reference sequence). V was pared by 5 bases and J by 6 bases, with 17 bases between. CDR3 sequence (DNA): TGTGCCAGCAGCCACTCCGGAGACCACAGCGAGCAGTACTTC. Protein product: CASSHSGDHSEQYF.

This clonotype has ten or more counts. Here the CDR3 DNA reads TGTGCCAGCAGCGAACTGGAACCGGGACTAGCGGGAGTGGTGATTTTCAAGGAGACCCAGTACTTC. This codes for CASSELEPGLAGVVIFKETQYF. The chain is built from TRBV13 and TRBJ2-5, with TRBD2 identical over 14 bases. The V and J ends lost 5 bases and 5 bases, in that order; junction bases with no gene match: 25. The CDR3 consists of 22 residues. The V gene's germline CDR1 is PRHDT and CDR2 FYEKMQ (reference sequence).

This clonotype was recorded many times. The chain employs TRBV7-9 and TRBJ2-2, with D possibly being TRBD1 (6 bases). CDR1 and CDR2 from the germline V gene are SEHNR and FQNEAQ (reference sequence). Trimming took off 5 bases at V and 6 bases at J, with 16 bases between the two ends. The CDR3 extends over 15 amino acids. DNA of the CDR3: TGTGCCAGCAGCGGGGTGACAGGCGTCCCCGGGGAGCTGTTTTTT. This encodes CASSGVTGVPGELFF.